The 5 T cell receptor beta chains presented below share a single source sample, sequenced in a study of blood T cell repertoires in COVID-19. The assay was immunoSEQ multiplex PCR, and TCRdb's table has in-frame clones only and misses some. Of some 370,000 clones in the sample, around four fifths were seen once. Sequenced sample: PBMCs or T cells enriched from blood (not recorded which). The source is a woman aged 45-65 years who had recovered from COVID-19.

The CDR3 sequence: CASSVLGQWEEKLFF. CDR3 in DNA: TGTGCCAGCAGCGTCCTCGGACAGTGGGAGGAAAAACTGTTTTTT. The V and J genes are TRBV9 and TRBJ1-4; D possibly corresponds to TRBD1 (6 bases). The CDR3 sequence is 15 residues long. Trimming took 2 bases from V and 8 from J, leaving 16 bases between them. Germline values: CDR1 SGDLS, CDR2 YYNGEE.

This clone was seen only a few times. V usage is TRBV29-1 and J usage is TRBJ2-5; 9 bases are a match to TRBD1. CDR1 and CDR2 from the germline V gene are SQVTM and ANQGSEA. With V trimmed by 6 bases and J by 5 bases, 10 bases remained unmatched. The CDR3 spans 14 residues. The CDR3 region has the DNA TGCAGCGTCCGAACCGGGACAGGGCTGGAGACCCAGTACTTC. Its protein is CSVRTGTGLETQYF. Looking up the rest from reference TRBV29-1 and TRBJ2-5 gives the full variable domain: SAVISQKPSRDICQRGTSLTIQCQVDSQVTMMFWYRQQPGQSLTLIATANQGSEATYESGFVIDKFPISRPNLTFSTLTVSNMSPEDSSIYLCSVRTGTGLETQYFGPGTRLLVL.

CDR3 coding DNA: TGTGCCAGCAGCGTAGGGATCGGACTAGCGGGAGTCCACGAGCAGTACTTC. Amino acid sequence: CASSVGIGLAGVHEQYF. This rearrangement joins TRBV9 to TRBJ2-7, with TRBD2 matching over 13 bases. The J segment lost 5 bases and the V segment lost 0 bases, leaving 8 bases of the junction unmatched. The CDR3 runs 17 residues. The V gene's germline CDR1 is SGDLS and CDR2 YYNGEE.

The chain joins TRBV14 to TRBJ1-6; TRBD1 agrees at 8 bases. The CDR3 spans 15 residues. Germline values: CDR1 SGHDN, CDR2 FVKESK. J lost 9 bases, V lost 1 base, and 5 bases had no gene match. The DNA of the CDR3 is TGTGCCAGCAGCCAAGGACAGGGGAGGTCTTCACCCCTCCACTTT. This sequence encodes CASSQGQGRSSPLHF.

J is TRBJ1-2 and V is TRBV7-9, with TRBD1 matching over 8 bases. This CDR3 comprises 15 residues. V dropped 5 bases and J dropped 2; count of bases not matched to a gene: 7. The germline CDR1 and CDR2 sequences are SEHNR and FQNEAQ (reference sequence). The CDR3 loop reads CASSPWTGKNYGYTF. The CDR3 DNA sequence: TGTGCCAGCAGCCCTTGGACAGGGAAGAACTATGGCTACACCTTC. The variable domain in full, with the rest retrieved from reference TRBV7-9 and TRBJ1-2, is DTGVSQNPRHKITKRGQNVTFRCDPISEHNRLYWYRQTLGQGPEFLTYFQNEAQLEKSRLLSDRFSAERPKGSFSTLEIQRTEQGDSAMYLCASSPWTGKNYGYTFGSGTRLTVV.